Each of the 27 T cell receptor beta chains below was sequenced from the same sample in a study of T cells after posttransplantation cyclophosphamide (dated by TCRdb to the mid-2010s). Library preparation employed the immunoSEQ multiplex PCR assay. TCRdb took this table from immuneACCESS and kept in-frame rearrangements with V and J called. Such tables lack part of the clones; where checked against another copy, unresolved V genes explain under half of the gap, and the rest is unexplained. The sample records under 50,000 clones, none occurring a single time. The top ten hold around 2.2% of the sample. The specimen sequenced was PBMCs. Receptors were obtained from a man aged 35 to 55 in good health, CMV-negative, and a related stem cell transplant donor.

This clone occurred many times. CDR3: CASSYSARLLYEQYF. The CDR3 nucleotides read TGTGCCAGCAGTTATTCAGCGCGGCTCCTCTACGAGCAGTACTTC. This sequence joins TRBV27 and TRBJ2-7; no reliable D call. Germline CDR1 MNHEY, CDR2 SMNVEV (reference sequence). The CDR3 has 15 residues. Trimming took off 4 bases at V and 3 bases at J, with 16 bases between the two ends.

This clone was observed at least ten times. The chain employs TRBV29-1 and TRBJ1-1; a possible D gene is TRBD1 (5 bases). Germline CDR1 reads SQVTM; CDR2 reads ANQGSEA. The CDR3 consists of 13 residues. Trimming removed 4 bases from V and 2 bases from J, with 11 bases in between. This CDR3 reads CSVGRDRNTEAFF. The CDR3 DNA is TGCAGCGTTGGGCGGGACCGAAACACTGAAGCTTTCTTT. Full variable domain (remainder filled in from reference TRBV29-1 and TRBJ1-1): SAVISQKPSRDICQRGTSLTIQCQVDSQVTMMFWYRQQPGQSLTLIATANQGSEATYESGFVIDKFPISRPNLTFSTLTVSNMSPEDSSIYLCSVGRDRNTEAFFGQGTRLTVV.

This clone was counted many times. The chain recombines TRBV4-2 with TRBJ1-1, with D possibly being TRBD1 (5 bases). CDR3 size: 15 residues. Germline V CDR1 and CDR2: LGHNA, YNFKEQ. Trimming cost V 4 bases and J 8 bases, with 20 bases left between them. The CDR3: CASSRRGTAPQEAFF. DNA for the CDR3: TGTGCCAGCAGCCGCCGGGGGACGGCTCCTCAGGAAGCTTTCTTT.

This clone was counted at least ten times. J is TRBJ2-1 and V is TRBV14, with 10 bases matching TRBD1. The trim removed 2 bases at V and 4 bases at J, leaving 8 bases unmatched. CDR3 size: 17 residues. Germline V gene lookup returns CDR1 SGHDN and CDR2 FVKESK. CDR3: CASSQKDRTGGYNEQFF. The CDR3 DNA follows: TGTGCCAGCAGCCAAAAGGATCGGACAGGGGGATACAATGAGCAGTTCTTC.

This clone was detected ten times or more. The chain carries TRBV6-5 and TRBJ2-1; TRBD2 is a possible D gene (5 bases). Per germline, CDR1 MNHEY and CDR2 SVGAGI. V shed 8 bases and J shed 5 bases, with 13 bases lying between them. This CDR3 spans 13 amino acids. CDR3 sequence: CASRRGTHNEQFF. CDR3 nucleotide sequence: TGTGCCAGCCGCCGGGGAACCCACAATGAGCAGTTCTTC.

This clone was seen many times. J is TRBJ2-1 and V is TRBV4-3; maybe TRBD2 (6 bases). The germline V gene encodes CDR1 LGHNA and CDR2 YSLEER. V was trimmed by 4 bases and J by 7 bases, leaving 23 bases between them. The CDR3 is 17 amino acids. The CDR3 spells CASSRMGSGAPGNEQFF. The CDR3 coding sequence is TGCGCCAGCAGCCGGATGGGGTCGGGAGCCCCCGGAAATGAGCAGTTCTTC.

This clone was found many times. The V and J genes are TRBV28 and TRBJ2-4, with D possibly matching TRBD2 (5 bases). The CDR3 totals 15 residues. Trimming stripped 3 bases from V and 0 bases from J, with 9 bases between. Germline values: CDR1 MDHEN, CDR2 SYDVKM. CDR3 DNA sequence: TGTGCCAGCAGTTTCGGAGGCTTAGCCAAAAACATTCAGTACTTC. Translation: CASSFGGLAKNIQYF.

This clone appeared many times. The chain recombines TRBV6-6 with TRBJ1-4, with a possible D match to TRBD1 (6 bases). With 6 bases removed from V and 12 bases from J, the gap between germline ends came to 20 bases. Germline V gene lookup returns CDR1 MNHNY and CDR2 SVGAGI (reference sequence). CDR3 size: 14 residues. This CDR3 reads CASSAMTGSGELFF. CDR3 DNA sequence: TGTGCCAGCAGCGCTATGACAGGTTCCGGCGAACTGTTTTTT.

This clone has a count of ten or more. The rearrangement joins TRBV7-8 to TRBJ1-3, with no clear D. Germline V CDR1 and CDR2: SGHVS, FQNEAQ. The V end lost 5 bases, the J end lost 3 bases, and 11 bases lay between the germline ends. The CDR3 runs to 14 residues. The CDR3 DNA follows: TGTGCCAGCAGCAATATCCAACTTGGAAACACCATATATTTT. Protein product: CASSNIQLGNTIYF.

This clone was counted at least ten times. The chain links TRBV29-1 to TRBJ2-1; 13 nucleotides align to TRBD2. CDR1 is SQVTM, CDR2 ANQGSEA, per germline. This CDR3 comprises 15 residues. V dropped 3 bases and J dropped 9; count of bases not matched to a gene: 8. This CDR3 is CSVERTSGSVREQFF. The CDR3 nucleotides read TGCAGCGTTGAGCGGACTAGCGGGAGTGTACGTGAGCAGTTCTTC.

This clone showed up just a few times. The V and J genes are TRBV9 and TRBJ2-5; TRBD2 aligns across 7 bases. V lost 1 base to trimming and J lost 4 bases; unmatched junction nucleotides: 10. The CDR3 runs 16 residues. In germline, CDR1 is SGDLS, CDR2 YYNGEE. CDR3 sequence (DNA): TGTGCCAGCAGCGTAAGTGGGGGGGGGAGAAGAGAGACCCAGTACTTC. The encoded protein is CASSVSGGGRRETQYF.

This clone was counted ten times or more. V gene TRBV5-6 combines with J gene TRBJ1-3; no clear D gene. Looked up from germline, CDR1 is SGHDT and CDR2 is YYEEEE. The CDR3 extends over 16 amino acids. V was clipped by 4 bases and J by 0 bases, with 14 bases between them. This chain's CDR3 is CASSIGLFSSGNTIYF. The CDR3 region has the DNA TGTGCCAGCAGCATCGGACTCTTTAGCTCTGGAAACACCATATATTTT.

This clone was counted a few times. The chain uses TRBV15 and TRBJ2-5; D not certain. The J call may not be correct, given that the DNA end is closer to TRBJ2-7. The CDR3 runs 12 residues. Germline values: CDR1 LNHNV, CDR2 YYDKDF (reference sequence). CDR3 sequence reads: CATSTDFYEQYF. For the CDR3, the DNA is TGTGCCACCAGCACCGACTTTTACGAGCAGTACTTC.

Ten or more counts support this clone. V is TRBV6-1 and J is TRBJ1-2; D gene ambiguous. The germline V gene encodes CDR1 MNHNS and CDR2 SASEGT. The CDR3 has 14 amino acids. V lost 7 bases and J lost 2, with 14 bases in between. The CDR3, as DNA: TGTGCCAGCATGGTCCAGACTCTCAACTATGGCTACACCTTC. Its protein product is CASMVQTLNYGYTF.

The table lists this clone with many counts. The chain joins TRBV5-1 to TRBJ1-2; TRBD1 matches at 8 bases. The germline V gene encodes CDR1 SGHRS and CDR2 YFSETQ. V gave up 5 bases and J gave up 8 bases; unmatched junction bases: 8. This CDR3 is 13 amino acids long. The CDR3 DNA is TGCGCCAGCAGTTATGACAGGGGAAGCGGCTACACCTTC. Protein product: CASSYDRGSGYTF.

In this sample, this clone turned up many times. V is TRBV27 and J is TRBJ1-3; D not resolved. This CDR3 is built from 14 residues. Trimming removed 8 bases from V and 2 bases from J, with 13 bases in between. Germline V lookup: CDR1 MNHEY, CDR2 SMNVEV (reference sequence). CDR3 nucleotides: TGTGCCAGCGCCGCTAGTAATCCTGGAAACACCATATATTTT. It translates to CASAASNPGNTIYF.

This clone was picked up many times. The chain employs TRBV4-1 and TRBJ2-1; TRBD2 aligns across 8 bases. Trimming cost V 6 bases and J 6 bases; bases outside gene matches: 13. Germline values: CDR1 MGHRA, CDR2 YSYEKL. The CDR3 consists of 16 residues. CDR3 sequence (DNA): TGCGCCAGCAGACGAAGTGTTGAGCGGGAGAGCAATGAGCAGTTCTTC. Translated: CASRRSVERESNEQFF.

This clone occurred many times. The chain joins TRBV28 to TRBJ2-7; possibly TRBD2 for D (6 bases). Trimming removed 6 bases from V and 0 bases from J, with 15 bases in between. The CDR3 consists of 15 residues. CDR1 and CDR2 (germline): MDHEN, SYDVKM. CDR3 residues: CASSPPGLSSYEQYF. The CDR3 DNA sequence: TGTGCCAGCAGCCCCCCGGGACTGAGCTCCTACGAGCAGTACTTC.

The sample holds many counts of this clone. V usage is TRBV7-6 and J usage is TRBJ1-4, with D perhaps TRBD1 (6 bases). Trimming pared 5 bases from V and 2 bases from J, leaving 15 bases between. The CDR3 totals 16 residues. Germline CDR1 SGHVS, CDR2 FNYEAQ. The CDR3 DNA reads TGTGCCAGCAGCAAACGGACAGATTGGACTAATGAAAAACTGTTTTTT. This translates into CASSKRTDWTNEKLFF.

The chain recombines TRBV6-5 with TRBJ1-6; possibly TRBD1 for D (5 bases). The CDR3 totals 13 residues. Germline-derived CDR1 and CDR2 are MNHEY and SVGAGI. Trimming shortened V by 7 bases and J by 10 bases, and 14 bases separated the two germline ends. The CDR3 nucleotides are TGTGCCAGCACGCGGGGGAGCCGATCACCCCTCCACTTT. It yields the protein CASTRGSRSPLHF.

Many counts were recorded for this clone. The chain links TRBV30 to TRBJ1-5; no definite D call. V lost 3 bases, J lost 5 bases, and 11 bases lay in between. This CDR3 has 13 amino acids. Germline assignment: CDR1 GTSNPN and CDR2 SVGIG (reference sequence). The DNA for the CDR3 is TGTGCCTGGAGGGGCAGTACCTATCAGCCCCAGCATTTT. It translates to CAWRGSTYQPQHF.

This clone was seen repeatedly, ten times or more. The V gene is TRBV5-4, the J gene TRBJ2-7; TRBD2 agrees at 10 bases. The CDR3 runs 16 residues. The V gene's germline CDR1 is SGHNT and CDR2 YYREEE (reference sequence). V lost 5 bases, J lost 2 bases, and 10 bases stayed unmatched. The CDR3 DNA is TGTGCCAGCAGTCCGCTGTCTAGCGGGGGTCCCTACGAGCAGTACTTC. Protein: CASSPLSSGGPYEQYF.

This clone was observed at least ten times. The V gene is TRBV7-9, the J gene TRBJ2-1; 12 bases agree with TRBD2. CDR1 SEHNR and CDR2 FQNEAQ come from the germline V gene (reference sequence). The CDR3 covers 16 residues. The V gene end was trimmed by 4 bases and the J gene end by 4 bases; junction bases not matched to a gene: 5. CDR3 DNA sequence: TGTGCCAGCAGCTCGTCGACTAGCGGGAGATACAATGAGCAGTTCTTC. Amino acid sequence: CASSSSTSGRYNEQFF.

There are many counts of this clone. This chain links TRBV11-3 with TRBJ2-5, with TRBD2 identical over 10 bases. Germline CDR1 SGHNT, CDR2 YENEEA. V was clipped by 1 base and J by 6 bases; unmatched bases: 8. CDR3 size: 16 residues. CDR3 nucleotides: TGTGCCAGCAGCTTAGGCCCTAGCGGGAGTGGAAAGACCCAGTACTTC. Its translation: CASSLGPSGSGKTQYF.

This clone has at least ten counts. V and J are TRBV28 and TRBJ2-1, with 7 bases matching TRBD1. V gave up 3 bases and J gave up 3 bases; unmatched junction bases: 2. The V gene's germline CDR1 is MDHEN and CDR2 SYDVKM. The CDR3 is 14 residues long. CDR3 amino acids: CASSLTGSYNEQFF. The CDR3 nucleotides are TGTGCCAGCAGTTTGACAGGGAGCTACAATGAGCAGTTCTTC.

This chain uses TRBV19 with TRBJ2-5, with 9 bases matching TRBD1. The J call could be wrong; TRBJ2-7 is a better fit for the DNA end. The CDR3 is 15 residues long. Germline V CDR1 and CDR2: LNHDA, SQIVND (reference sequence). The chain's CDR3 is CASSPGQGRTYEQYF. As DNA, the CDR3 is TGTGCCAGTAGTCCCGGACAGGGGAGAACCTACGAGCAGTACTTC.

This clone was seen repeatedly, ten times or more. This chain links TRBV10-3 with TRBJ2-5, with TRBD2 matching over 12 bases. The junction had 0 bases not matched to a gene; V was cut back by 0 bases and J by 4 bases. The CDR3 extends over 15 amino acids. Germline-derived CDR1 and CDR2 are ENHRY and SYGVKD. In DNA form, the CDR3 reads TGTGCCATCAGTGAGTCACTAGCGGGGGGAGAGACCCAGTACTTC. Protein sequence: CAISESLAGGETQYF.